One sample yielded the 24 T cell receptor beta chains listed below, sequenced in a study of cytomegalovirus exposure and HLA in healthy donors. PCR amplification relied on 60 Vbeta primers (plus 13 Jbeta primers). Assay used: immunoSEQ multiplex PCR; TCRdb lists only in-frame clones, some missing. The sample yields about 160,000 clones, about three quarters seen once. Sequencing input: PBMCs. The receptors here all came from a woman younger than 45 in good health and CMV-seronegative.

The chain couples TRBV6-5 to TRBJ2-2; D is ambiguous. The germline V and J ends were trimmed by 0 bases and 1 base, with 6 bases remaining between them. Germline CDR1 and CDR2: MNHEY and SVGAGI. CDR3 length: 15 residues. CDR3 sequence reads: CASSYSQLNTGELFF. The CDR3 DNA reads TGTGCCAGCAGTTACTCGCAACTGAACACCGGGGAGCTGTTTTTT.

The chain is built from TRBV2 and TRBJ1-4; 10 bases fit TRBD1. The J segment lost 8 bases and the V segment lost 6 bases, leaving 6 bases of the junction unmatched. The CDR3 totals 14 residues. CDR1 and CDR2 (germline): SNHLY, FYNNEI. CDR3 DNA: TGTGCCAGCAGGGCCGGGACAGGGGAAGAAAAACTGTTTTTT. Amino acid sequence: CASRAGTGEEKLFF.

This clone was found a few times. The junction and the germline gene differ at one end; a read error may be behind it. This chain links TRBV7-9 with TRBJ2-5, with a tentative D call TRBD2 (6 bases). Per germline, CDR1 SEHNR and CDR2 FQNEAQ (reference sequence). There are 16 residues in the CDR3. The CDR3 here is CSSSLVAGGQGETQYF. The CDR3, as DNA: TGTTCCAGCAGCTTAGTAGCTGGAGGGCAGGGAGAGACCCAGTACTTC.

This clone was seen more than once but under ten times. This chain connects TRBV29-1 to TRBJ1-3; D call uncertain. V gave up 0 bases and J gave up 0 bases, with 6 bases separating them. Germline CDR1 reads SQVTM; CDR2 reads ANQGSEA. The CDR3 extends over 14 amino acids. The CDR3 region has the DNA TGCAGCGTTGAAGACAGTCTCTCTGGAAACACCATATATTTT. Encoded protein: CSVEDSLSGNTIYF.

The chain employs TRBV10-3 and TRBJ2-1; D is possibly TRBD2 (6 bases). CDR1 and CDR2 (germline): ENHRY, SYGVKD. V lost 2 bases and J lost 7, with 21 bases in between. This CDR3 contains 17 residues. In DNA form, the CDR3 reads TGTGCCATCAGTGAGCGTACCCCCGGCGGGGCAGGGAATGAGCAGTTCTTC. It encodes CAISERTPGGAGNEQFF.

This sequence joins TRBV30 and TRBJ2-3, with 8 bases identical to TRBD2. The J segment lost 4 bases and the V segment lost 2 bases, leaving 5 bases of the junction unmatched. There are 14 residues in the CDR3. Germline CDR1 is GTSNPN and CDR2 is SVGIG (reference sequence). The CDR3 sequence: CAWSSGSGADTQYF. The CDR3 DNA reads TGTGCCTGGAGTAGCGGGAGTGGGGCAGATACGCAGTATTTT. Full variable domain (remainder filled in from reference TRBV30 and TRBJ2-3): SQTIHQWPATLVQPVGSPLSLECTVEGTSNPNLYWYRQAAGRGLQLLFYSVGIGQISSEVPQNLSASRPQDRQFILSSKKLLLSDSGFYLCAWSSGSGADTQYFGPGTRLTVL.

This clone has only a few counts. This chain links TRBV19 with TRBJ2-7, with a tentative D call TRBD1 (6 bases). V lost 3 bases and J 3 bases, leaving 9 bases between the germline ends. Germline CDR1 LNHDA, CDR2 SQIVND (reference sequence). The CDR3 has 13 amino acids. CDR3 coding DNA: TGTGCCAGTAGTATGGACAGCTTCTACGAGCAGTACTTC. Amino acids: CASSMDSFYEQYF.

The CDR3 is CASTSGTVYRSNQPQHF. As DNA, the CDR3 is TGTGCCAGCACCTCCGGGACAGTTTATCGTAGCAATCAGCCCCAGCATTTT. The V and J genes are TRBV28 and TRBJ1-5; the match to TRBD1 covers 7 bases. The length of the CDR3 is 17 residues. In germline, CDR1 is MDHEN, CDR2 SYDVKM. The junction had 12 bases not matched to a gene; V was cut back by 7 bases and J by 0 bases. Supplemented by reference TRBV28 and TRBJ1-5, the full variable domain reads DVKVTQSSRYLVKRTGEKVFLECVQDMDHENMFWYRQDPGLGLRLIYFSYDVKMKEKGDIPEGYSVSREKKERFSLILESASTNQTSMYLCASTSGTVYRSNQPQHFGDGTRLSIL.

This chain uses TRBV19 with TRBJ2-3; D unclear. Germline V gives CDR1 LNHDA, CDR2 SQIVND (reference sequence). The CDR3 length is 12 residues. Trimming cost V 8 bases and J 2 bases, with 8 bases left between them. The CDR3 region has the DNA TGTGCCAGTCTCGACATCACAGATACGCAGTATTTT. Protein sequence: CASLDITDTQYF.

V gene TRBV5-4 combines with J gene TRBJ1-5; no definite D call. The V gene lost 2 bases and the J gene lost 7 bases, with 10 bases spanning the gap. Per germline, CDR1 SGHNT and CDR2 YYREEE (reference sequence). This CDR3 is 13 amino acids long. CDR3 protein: CASSFEGGQPQHF. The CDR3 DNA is TGTGCCAGCAGCTTCGAGGGTGGCCAGCCCCAGCATTTT.

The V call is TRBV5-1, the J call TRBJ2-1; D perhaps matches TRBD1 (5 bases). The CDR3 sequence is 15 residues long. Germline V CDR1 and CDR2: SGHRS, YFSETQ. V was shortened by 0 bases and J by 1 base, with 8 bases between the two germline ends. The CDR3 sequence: CASSLEQASYNEQFF. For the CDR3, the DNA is TGCGCCAGCAGCTTGGAACAGGCGTCCTACAATGAGCAGTTCTTC.

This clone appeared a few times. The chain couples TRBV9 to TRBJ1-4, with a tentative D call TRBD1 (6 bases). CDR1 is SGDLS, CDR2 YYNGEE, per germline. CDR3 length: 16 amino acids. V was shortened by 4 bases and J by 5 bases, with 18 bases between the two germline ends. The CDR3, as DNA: TGTGCCAGCAGCCCATGGACAGATCGCGGCAATGAAAAACTGTTTTTT. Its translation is CASSPWTDRGNEKLFF. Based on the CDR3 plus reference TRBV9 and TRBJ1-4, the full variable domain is DSGVTQTPKHLITATGQRVTLRCSPRSGDLSVYWYQQSLDQGLQFLIQYYNGEERAKGNILERFSAQQFPDLHSELNLSSLELGDSALYFCASSPWTDRGNEKLFFGSGTQLSVL.

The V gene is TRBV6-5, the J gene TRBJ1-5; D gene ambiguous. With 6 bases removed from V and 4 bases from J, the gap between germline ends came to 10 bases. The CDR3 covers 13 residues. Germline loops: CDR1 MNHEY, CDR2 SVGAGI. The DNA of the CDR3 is TGTGCCAGCAGACAGATGCCGAATCAGCCCCAGCATTTT. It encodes CASRQMPNQPQHF.

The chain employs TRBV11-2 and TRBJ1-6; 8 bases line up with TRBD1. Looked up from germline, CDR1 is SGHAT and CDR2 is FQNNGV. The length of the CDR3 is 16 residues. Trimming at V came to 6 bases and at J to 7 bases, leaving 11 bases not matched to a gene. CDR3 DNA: TGTGCCAGCAGACATACTCGGACAGGGAAAAATTCACCCCTCCACTTT. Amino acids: CASRHTRTGKNSPLHF. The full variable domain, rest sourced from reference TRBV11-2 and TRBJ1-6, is EAGVAQSPRYKIIEKRQSVAFWCNPISGHATLYWYQQILGQGPKLLIQFQNNGVVDDSQLPKDRFSAERLKGVDSTLKIQPAKLEDSAVYLCASRHTRTGKNSPLHFGNGTRLTVT.

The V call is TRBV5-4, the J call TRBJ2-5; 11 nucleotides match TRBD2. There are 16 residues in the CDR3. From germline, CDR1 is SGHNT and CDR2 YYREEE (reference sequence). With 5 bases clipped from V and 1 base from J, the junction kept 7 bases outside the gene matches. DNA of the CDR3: TGTGCCAGCAGGCTATGGCTAGCGGGAGGCCAAGAGACCCAGTACTTC. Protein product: CASRLWLAGGQETQYF. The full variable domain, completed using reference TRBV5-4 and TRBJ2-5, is ETGVTQSPTHLIKTRGQQVTLRCSSQSGHNTVSWYQQALGQGPQFIFQYYREEENGRGNFPPRFSGLQFPNYSSELNVNALELDDSALYLCASRLWLAGGQETQYFGPGTRLLVL.

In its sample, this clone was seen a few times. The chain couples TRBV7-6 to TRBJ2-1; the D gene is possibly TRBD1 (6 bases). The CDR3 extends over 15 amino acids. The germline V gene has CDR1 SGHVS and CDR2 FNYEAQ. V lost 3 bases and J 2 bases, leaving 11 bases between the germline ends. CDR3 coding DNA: TGTGCCAGCAGCTTCGGACAGACGCCCTACAATGAGCAGTTCTTC. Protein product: CASSFGQTPYNEQFF.

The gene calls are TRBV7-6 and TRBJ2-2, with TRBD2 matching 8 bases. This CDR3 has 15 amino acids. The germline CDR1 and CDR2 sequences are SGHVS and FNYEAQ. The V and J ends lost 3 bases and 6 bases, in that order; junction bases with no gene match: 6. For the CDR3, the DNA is TGTGCCAGCAGCTTTAGACGGGGGGGCTCCGGGGAGCTGTTTTTT. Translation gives CASSFRRGGSGELFF.

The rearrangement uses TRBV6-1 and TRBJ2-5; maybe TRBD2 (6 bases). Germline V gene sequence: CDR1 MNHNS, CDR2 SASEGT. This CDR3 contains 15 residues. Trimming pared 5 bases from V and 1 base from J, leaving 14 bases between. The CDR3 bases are TGTGCCAGCAGTTCGGAGGGTCATTTCCAAGAGACCCAGTACTTC. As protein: CASSSEGHFQETQYF.

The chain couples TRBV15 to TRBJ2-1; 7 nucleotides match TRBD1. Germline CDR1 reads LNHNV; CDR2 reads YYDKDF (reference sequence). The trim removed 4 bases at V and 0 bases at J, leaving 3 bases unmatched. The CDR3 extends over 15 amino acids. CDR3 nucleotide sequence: TGTGCCACCAGCAAAACAGGGGACTCCTACAATGAGCAGTTCTTC. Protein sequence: CATSKTGDSYNEQFF.

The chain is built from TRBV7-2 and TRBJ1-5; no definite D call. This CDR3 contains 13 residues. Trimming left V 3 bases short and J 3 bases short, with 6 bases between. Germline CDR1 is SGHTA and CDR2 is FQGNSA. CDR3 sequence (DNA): TGTGCCAGCAGCTTCAGGTTCAATCAGCCCCAGCATTTT. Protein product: CASSFRFNQPQHF.

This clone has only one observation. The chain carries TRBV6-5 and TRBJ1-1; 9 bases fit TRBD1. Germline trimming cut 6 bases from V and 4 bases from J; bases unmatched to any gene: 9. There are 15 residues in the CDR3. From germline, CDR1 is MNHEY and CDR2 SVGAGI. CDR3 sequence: CASSTGTGKVTEAFF. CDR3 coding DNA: TGTGCCAGCAGCACGGGGACAGGGAAGGTCACTGAAGCTTTCTTT.

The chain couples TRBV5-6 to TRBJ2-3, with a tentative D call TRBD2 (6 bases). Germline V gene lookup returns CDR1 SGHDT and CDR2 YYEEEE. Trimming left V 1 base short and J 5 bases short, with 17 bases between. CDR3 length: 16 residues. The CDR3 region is CASSLRTTFQGDTQYF. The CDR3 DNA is TGTGCCAGCAGCTTGAGGACTACTTTTCAGGGAGATACGCAGTATTTT.

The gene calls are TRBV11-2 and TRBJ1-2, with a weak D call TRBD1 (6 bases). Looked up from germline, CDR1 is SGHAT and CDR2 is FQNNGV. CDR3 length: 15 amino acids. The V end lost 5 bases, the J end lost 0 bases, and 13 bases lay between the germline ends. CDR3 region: CASSPYQGTNYGYTF. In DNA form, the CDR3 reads TGTGCCAGCAGCCCGTACCAGGGGACTAACTATGGCTACACCTTC.

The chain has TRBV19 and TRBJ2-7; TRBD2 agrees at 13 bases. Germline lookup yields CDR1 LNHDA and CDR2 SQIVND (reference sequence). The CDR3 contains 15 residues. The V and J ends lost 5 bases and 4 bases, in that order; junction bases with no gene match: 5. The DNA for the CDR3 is TGTGCCAGTAGTTCCGGACTAGCGGGAGCATACGAGCAGTACTTC. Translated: CASSSGLAGAYEQYF.